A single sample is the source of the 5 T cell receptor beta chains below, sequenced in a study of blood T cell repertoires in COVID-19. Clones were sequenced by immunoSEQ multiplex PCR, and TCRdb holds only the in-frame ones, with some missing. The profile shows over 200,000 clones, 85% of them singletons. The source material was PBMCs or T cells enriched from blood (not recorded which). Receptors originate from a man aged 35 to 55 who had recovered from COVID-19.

The CDR3 nucleotides read TGTGCCAGCAGCCAACCGACAGGGACCGGAAACACCATATATTTT. Translation: CASSQPTGTGNTIYF. V is TRBV3-1 (or the pseudogene TRBV3-2) and J is TRBJ1-3; 7 nucleotides match TRBD1. The ends lost 2 bases at V and 4 bases at J; junction bases unmatched: 5. The germline V gene has CDR1 LGHDT and CDR2 YNNKEL (reference sequence). The CDR3 spans 15 residues.

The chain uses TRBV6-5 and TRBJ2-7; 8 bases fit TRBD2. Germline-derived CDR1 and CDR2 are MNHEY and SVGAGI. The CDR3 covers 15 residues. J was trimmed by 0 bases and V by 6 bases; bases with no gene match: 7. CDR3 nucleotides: TGTGCCAGCAGCTTACGCGGACTAGCCTCCTACGAGCAGTACTTC. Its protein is CASSLRGLASYEQYF.

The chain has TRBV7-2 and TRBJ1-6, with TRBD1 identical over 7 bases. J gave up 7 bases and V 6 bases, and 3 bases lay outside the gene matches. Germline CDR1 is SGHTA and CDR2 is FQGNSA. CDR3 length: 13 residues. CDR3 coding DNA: TGTGCCAGCAGGGGGACAGACAATTCACCCCTCCACTTT. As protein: CASRGTDNSPLHF.

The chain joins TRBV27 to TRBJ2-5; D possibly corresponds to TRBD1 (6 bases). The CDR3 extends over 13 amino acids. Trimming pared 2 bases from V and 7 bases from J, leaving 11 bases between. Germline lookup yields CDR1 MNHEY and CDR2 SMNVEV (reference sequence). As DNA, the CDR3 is TGTGCCAGCAGTTTACAGGGGCGGCGGACCCAGTACTTC. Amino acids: CASSLQGRRTQYF.

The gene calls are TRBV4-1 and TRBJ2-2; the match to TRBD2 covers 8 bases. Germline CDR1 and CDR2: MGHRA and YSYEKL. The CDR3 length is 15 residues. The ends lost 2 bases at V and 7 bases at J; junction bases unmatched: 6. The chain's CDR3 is CASSQSGRYDGELFF. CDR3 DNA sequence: TGCGCCAGCAGCCAAAGCGGGAGATATGACGGGGAGCTGTTTTTT.